This entry describes one T cell receptor beta chain. Its matching antigen is unknown. These data originate in a study of post-analysis software for immune sequencing data. Study-wide findings and caveats: Controls had significantly higher normalized Chao1 diversity than multiple sclerosis patients. Samples from a shared batch, those prepared together, strongly co-clustered by F measure. Elevated frequency relative to controls characterized 4 or 5 TRBV segments in patients, TRBV5-6, TRBV5-1 and TRBV20-1 among them.

Included in the TCR beta cDNA libraries were unique molecular identifiers. Between roughly 1 and 11 million T cells gave rise to around 500,000 cDNA molecules. TCRdb re-called the PCR reads with MiXCR, one entry per CDR3 protein. The sample consists of about 810,000 distinct CDR3 sequences, approximately 50% of them appearing once. V shed 5 bases and J shed 11 bases, with 30 bases lying between them. Germline-derived CDR1 and CDR2 are DFQATT and SNEGSKA (reference sequence). CDR3 length: 16 amino acids. This clonotype was sampled from a girl between 10 and 17 years old with multiple sclerosis. V usage is TRBV20-1 and J usage is TRBJ2-5; D may be TRBD2 (6 bases). The sample comprised blood. The CDR3 here is CSAYPIGAGHYNEQYF. Here the CDR3 DNA reads TGCAGTGCTTACCCCATCGGAGCGGGCCATTACAATGAGCAGTACTTC.